What follows are 20 T cell receptor beta chains derived from one specimen sequenced in a study of cytomegalovirus exposure and HLA in healthy donors. The study ran its PCR with 60 Vbeta and 13 Jbeta primers. Sequencing was performed with immunoSEQ multiplex PCR; in TCRdb, only in-frame clones are kept and a portion is missing. The sample gives around 76,000 clones, under 85% of which show up once; around 8.9% is in the top ten. Sequences were obtained from PBMCs. These receptors originate from a middle-aged woman in good health and CMV-seropositive.

This clone was picked up a small number of times. This chain joins TRBV7-2 and TRBJ1-1; D not resolved. Germline V gene sequence: CDR1 SGHTA, CDR2 FQGNSA. Trimming cost V 4 bases and J 7 bases, with 13 bases left between them. CDR3 length: 13 residues. In DNA, the CDR3 is TGTGCCAGCAGCTCAATAGCCGGAGATGAAGCTTTCTTT. Its protein product is CASSSIAGDEAFF.

J is TRBJ1-2 and V is TRBV10-3; a possible D gene is TRBD1 (5 bases). The V end lost 2 bases, the J end lost 0 bases, and 10 bases lay between the germline ends. The CDR3 loop spans 15 amino acids. CDR1 and CDR2 (germline): ENHRY, SYGVKD. The CDR3 is CAISEGRTTNYGYTF. The CDR3 DNA reads as TGTGCCATCAGTGAGGGACGGACAACTAACTATGGCTACACCTTC.

The CDR3 nucleotides are TGCGCCAGCAGCCAAGATTTGGGGGGGTCTAGCGGGGGATTCACAGATACGCAGTATTTT. It codes for CASSQDLGGSSGGFTDTQYF. The chain combines TRBV4-3 with TRBJ2-3; 10 bases align to TRBD2. Germline CDR1 LGHNA, CDR2 YSLEER. V dropped 0 bases and J dropped 2; count of bases not matched to a gene: 14. This CDR3 has 20 amino acids.

The chain links TRBV28 to TRBJ2-7, with a tentative D call TRBD1 (6 bases). Trimming left V 8 bases short and J 0 bases short, with 14 bases between. The CDR3 runs 14 residues. Germline V gene lookup returns CDR1 MDHEN and CDR2 SYDVKM. CDR3 DNA sequence: TGTGCCAGCTACAAACAGGGCCGCTCCTACGAGCAGTACTTC. Encoded protein: CASYKQGRSYEQYF.

This clone was seen more than once but under ten times. The chain uses TRBV28 and TRBJ1-5; no firm D call. V shed 3 bases and J shed 4 bases, with 16 bases lying between them. This CDR3 is built from 16 residues. Germline CDR1 is MDHEN and CDR2 is SYDVKM. CDR3 DNA: TGTGCCAGCAGTTTTCGAGGGTTTTACACGAATCAGCCCCAGCATTTT. Protein product: CASSFRGFYTNQPQHF.

This chain joins TRBV9 and TRBJ2-7, with D possibly TRBD2 on 7 matching bases. V dropped 3 bases and J dropped 5 bases, with 9 bases sitting between them. This CDR3 has 12 amino acids. Per germline, CDR1 SGDLS and CDR2 YYNGEE. Written as DNA, the CDR3 is TGTGCCAGCAGCGGAGGGGGGGACGAGCAGTACTTC. Translation: CASSGGGDEQYF.

In regard to this clone: At one end, the junction sequence differs from germline, possibly due to a read error. The chain uses TRBV7-3 and TRBJ1-6; TRBD1 is a possible D gene (6 bases). CDR3 length: 16 residues. CDR1 is SGHTA and CDR2 is FQGTGA in the germline V gene. In DNA, the CDR3 is TGTTCCAGCAGCTTATACGGCGGACAGTTCAATTCACCCCTCCACTTT. Translated: CSSSLYGGQFNSPLHF. Using reference TRBV7-3 and TRBJ1-6 for the parts outside the CDR3, the full variable domain is GAGVSQTPSNKVTEKGKYVELRCDPISGHTALYWYRQSLGQGPEFLIYFQGTGAADDSGLPNDRFFAVRPEGSVSTLKIQRTERGDSAVYLCSSSLYGGQFNSPLHFGNGTRLTVT.

This clone was picked up a small number of times. The chain joins TRBV7-9 to TRBJ2-1, with 7 bases lining up with TRBD2. Trimming at V came to 4 bases and at J to 6 bases, leaving 12 bases not matched to a gene. The CDR3 spans 16 residues. Per the germline V gene, CDR1 is SEHNR and CDR2 is FQNEAQ (reference sequence). The CDR3: CASSSWTSKGSNEQFF. The CDR3 nucleotides are TGTGCCAGCAGCTCTTGGACTAGTAAGGGGTCCAATGAGCAGTTCTTC.

The chain is built from TRBV19 and TRBJ2-7; 9 bases are a match to TRBD2. This CDR3 is 16 amino acids long. From germline, CDR1 is LNHDA and CDR2 SQIVND (reference sequence). Trimming cost V 4 bases and J 0 bases; bases outside gene matches: 7. Here the CDR3 reads CASSSPGLADSYEQYF. The CDR3 DNA reads TGTGCCAGTAGTAGTCCGGGACTAGCAGACTCCTACGAGCAGTACTTC.

The rearrangement uses TRBV7-8 and TRBJ1-2, with 12 bases that match TRBD1. Per the germline V gene, CDR1 is SGHVS and CDR2 is FQNEAQ. CDR3 size: 21 residues. V shed 2 bases and J 7 bases; nucleotides not matched to a gene: 23. This chain's CDR3 is CASSLPGRKASPGQGASGYTF. The CDR3, as DNA: TGTGCCAGCAGCTTACCCGGAAGGAAAGCCAGTCCGGGACAGGGGGCGAGTGGCTACACCTTC.

This sequence joins TRBV25-1 and TRBJ1-6, with D tentatively TRBD1 (6 bases). Germline values: CDR1 MGHDK, CDR2 SYGVNS. CDR3 size: 15 residues. The V gene lost 0 bases and the J gene lost 7 bases, with 10 bases spanning the gap. The CDR3 spells CASSEYPQGNSPLHF. In DNA, the CDR3 is TGTGCCAGCAGTGAATACCCCCAGGGGAATTCACCCCTCCACTTT.

The CDR3 is CASSSRSGGFSTDTQYF. CDR3 bases: TGTGCCAGCAGCTCGCGTAGCGGGGGATTTAGCACAGATACGCAGTATTTT. The V gene is TRBV5-4, the J gene TRBJ2-3, with 9 positions matching TRBD2. Unmatched junction bases numbered 8, after V lost 3 bases and J lost 0 bases. CDR3 length: 17 residues. From germline, CDR1 is SGHNT and CDR2 YYREEE (reference sequence).

The rearrangement joins TRBV27 to TRBJ2-7; weak D call: TRBD2 (6 bases). Germline-derived CDR1 and CDR2 are MNHEY and SMNVEV (reference sequence). The CDR3 runs to 12 residues. With 7 bases removed from V and 6 bases from J, the gap between germline ends came to 13 bases. CDR3 sequence reads: CASKREESEQYF. CDR3 nucleotide sequence: TGTGCCAGCAAAAGGGAGGAATCCGAGCAGTACTTC.

This sequence joins TRBV6-1 and TRBJ2-2, with 7 bases aligning to TRBD1. CDR1 MNHNS and CDR2 SASEGT come from the germline V gene. J was trimmed by 7 bases and V by 2 bases; bases with no gene match: 13. The CDR3 is 17 amino acids. CDR3 DNA sequence: TGTGCCAGCAGTGAAAGGTCCCCTGGACAGGATGGCGGGGAGCTGTTTTTT. It codes for CASSERSPGQDGGELFF.

This chain joins TRBV2 and TRBJ1-5; 7 nucleotides line up with TRBD1. CDR3 size: 13 residues. Germline CDR1 SNHLY, CDR2 FYNNEI. With V trimmed by 9 bases and J by 1 base, 3 bases remained unmatched. The CDR3 protein is CASSGQSNQPQHF. CDR3 DNA: TGTGCCAGTTCGGGACAGAGCAATCAGCCCCAGCATTTT.

The chain is built from TRBV19 and TRBJ2-3; TRBD1 matches 8 bases. The CDR3 has 15 residues. V was pared by 6 bases and J by 5 bases, with 10 bases of the junction left unmatched. Germline V gene sequence: CDR1 LNHDA, CDR2 SQIVND (reference sequence). CDR3 bases: TGTGCCAGTAGCGCGAGGACAGGGACCGTAGATACGCAGTATTTT. This codes for CASSARTGTVDTQYF.

V gene TRBV27 combines with J gene TRBJ1-5; a possible D gene is TRBD1 (6 bases). Germline V gene lookup returns CDR1 MNHEY and CDR2 SMNVEV (reference sequence). The CDR3 spans 14 residues. V shed 3 bases and J shed 5 bases, with 11 bases lying between them. In nucleotides, the CDR3 is TGTGCCAGCAGTTTGCGGGGGGGCTATCAGCCCCAGCATTTT. It yields the protein CASSLRGGYQPQHF.

V is TRBV7-9 and J is TRBJ2-1; 8 nucleotides align to TRBD2. This CDR3 region has 16 residues. CDR1 and CDR2 from the germline V gene are SEHNR and FQNEAQ (reference sequence). The V segment lost 1 base and the J segment 5 bases; nucleotides outside the gene matches: 7. CDR3 nucleotides: TGTGCCAGCAGCTTAGATTCGGGGGGGGACAACAATGAGCAGTTCTTC. Translated: CASSLDSGGDNNEQFF. Full variable domain (rest looked up from reference TRBV7-9 and TRBJ2-1): DTGVSQNPRHKITKRGQNVTFRCDPISEHNRLYWYRQTLGQGPEFLTYFQNEAQLEKSRLLSDRFSAERPKGSFSTLEIQRTEQGDSAMYLCASSLDSGGDNNEQFFGPGTRLTVL.

This clone was seen a handful of times. This chain links TRBV7-6 with TRBJ1-5, with D maybe TRBD1 (5 bases). CDR1 SGHVS and CDR2 FNYEAQ come from the germline V gene. Trimming took 2 bases from V and 7 from J, leaving 15 bases between them. The CDR3 loop spans 15 amino acids. Written as DNA, the CDR3 is TGTGCCAGCAGCTTAATGGTCGGGGGGAACCAGCCCCAGCATTTT. Translating gives CASSLMVGGNQPQHF.

This clone has only a few counts. The genes are TRBV5-6 and TRBJ2-4, with TRBD2 as a possible D gene (7 bases). The ends were cut back, 6 bases at V and 0 bases at J, with 16 bases in the middle. Per the germline V gene, CDR1 is SGHDT and CDR2 is YYEEEE. This CDR3 is built from 16 residues. CDR3 coding DNA: TGTGCCAGCACCCTCGGGGGGCAGCTAGCCAAAAACATTCAGTACTTC. Translated: CASTLGGQLAKNIQYF.